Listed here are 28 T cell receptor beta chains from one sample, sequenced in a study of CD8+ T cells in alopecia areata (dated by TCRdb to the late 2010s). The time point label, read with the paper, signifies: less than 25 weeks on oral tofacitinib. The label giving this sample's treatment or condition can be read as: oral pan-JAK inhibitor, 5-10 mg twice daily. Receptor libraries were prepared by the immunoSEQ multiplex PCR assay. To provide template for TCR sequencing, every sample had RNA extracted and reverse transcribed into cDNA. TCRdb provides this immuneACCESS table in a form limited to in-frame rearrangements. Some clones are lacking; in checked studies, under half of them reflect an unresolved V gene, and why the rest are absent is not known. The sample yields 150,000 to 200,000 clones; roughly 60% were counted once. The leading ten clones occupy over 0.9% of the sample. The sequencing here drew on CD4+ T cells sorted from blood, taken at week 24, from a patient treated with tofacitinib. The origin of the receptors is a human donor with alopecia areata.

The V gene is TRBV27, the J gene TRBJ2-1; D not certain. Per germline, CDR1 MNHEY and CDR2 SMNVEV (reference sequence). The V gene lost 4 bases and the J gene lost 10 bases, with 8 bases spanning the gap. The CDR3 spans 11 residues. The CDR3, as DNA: TGTGCCAGCAGTTCGGTTGGAGAGCAGTTCTTC. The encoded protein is CASSSVGEQFF.

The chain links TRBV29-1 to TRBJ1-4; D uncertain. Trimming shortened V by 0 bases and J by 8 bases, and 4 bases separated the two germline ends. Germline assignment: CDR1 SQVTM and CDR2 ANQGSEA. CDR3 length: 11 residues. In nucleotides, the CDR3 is TGCAGCGTTGAAGAGCGGGAAAAACTGTTTTTT. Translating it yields CSVEEREKLFF. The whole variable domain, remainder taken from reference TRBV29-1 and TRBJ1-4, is SAVISQKPSRDICQRGTSLTIQCQVDSQVTMMFWYRQQPGQSLTLIATANQGSEATYESGFVIDKFPISRPNLTFSTLTVSNMSPEDSSIYLCSVEEREKLFFGSGTQLSVL.

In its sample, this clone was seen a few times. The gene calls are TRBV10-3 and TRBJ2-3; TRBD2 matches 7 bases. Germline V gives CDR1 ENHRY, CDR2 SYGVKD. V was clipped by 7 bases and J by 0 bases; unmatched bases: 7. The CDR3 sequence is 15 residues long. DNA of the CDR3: TGTGCCATCACCAACAGCGGGGCTAGCACAGATACGCAGTATTTT. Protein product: CAITNSGASTDTQYF.

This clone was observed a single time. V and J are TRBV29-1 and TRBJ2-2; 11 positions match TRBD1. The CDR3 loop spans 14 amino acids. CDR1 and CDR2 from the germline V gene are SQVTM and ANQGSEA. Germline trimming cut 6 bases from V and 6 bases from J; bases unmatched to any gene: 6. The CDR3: CSVGDRGFSGELFF. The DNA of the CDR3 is TGCAGCGTGGGGGACAGGGGGTTTTCCGGGGAGCTGTTTTTT.

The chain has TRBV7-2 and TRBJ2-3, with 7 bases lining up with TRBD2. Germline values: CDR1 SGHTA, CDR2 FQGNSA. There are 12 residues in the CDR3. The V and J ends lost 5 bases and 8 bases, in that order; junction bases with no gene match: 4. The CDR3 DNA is TGTGCCAGCAGCACCCGACTAGCTACGCAGTATTTT. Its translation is CASSTRLATQYF.

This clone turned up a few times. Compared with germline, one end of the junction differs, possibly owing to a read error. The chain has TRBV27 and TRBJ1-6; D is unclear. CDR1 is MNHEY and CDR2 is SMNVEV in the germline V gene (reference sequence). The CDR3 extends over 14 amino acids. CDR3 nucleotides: TGTGCCAGCCGTTTTAGGAACTATAATTCACCCCTCCACTTT. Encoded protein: CASRFRNYNSPLHF.

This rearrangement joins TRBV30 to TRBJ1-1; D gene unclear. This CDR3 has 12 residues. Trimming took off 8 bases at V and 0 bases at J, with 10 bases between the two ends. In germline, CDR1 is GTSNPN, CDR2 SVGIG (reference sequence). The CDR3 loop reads CAGGWVNTEAFF. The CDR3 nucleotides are TGTGCCGGTGGTTGGGTGAACACTGAAGCTTTCTTT.

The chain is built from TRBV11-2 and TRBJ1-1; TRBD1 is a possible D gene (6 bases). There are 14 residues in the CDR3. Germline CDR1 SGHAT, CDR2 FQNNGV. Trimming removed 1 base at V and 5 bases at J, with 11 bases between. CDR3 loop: CASSLASGQTEAFF. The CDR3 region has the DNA TGTGCCAGCAGCTTAGCCAGTGGACAGACTGAAGCTTTCTTT.

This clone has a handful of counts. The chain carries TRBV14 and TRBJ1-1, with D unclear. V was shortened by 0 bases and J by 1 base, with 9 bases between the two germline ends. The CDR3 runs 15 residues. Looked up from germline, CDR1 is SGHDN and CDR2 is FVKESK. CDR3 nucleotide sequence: TGTGCCAGCAGCCAAGAGCGGCAGCCGAACACTGAAGCTTTCTTT. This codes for CASSQERQPNTEAFF.

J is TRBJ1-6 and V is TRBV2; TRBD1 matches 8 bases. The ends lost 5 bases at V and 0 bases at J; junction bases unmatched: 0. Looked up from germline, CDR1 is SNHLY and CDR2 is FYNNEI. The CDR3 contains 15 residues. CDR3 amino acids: CASSQGASYNSPLHF. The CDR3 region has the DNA TGTGCCAGCAGTCAGGGGGCCTCCTATAATTCACCCCTCCACTTT.

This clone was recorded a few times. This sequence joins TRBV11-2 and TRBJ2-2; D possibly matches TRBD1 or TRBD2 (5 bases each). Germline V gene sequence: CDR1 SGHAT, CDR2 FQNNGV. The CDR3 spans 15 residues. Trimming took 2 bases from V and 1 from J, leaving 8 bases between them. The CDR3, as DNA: TGTGCCAGCAGCTTACGGGGCCTGAACACCGGGGAGCTGTTTTTT. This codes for CASSLRGLNTGELFF.

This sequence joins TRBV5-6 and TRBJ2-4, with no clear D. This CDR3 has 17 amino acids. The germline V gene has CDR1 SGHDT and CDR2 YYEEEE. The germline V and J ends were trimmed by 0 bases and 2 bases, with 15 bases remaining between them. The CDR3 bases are TGTGCCAGCAGCTTGGCCGAATCAGGTGGGCCCAAAAACATTCAGTACTTC. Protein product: CASSLAESGGPKNIQYF.

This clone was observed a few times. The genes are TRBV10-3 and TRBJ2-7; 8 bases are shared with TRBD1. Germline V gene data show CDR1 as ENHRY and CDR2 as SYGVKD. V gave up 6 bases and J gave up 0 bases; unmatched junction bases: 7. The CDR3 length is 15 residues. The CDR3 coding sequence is TGTGCCATCAGGACCGGGACAGGCACCTCCTACGAGCAGTACTTC. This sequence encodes CAIRTGTGTSYEQYF.

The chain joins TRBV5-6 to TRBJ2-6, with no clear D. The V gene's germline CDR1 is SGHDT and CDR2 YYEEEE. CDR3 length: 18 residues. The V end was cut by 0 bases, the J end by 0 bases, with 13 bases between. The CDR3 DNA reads TGTGCCAGCAGCTTGGTTCGTTCCGGGTACTCTGGGGCCAACGTCCTGACTTTC. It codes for CASSLVRSGYSGANVLTF. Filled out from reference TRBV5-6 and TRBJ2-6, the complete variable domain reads DAGVTQSPTHLIKTRGQQVTLRCSPKSGHDTVSWYQQALGQGPQFIFQYYEEEERQRGNFPDRFSGHQFPNYSSELNVNALLLGDSALYLCASSLVRSGYSGANVLTFGAGSRLTVL.

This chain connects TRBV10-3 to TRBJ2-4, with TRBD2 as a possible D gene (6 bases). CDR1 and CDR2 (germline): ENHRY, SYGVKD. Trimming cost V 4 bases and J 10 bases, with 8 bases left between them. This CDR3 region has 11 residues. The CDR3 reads CAISAEGIQYF. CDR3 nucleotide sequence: TGTGCCATCAGTGCGGAGGGGATTCAGTACTTC.

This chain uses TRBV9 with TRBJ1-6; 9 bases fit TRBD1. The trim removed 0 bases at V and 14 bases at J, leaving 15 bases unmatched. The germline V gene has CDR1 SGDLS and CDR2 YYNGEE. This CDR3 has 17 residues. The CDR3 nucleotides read TGTGCCAGCAGCGTAGCCGGACCGGGACAGGGCTCAAAGGCCCTCCACTTT. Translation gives CASSVAGPGQGSKALHF.

CDR3 region: CASSLGHPTGYTF. CDR3 DNA: TGTGCCAGCAGCCTTGGACATCCCACTGGCTACACCTTC. The chain combines TRBV7-9 with TRBJ1-2; TRBD1 is a possible D gene (5 bases). The CDR3 contains 13 residues. Germline V lookup: CDR1 SEHNR, CDR2 FQNEAQ (reference sequence). V was pared by 5 bases and J by 7 bases, with 14 bases between.

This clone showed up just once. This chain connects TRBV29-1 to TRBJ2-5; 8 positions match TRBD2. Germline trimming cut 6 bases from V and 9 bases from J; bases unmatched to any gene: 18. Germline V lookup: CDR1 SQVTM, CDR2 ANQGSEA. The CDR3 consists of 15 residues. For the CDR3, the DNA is TGCAGCGTGGGCACTAGGACTAGCTTGGAGTTGGCCCAGTACTTC. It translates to CSVGTRTSLELAQYF.

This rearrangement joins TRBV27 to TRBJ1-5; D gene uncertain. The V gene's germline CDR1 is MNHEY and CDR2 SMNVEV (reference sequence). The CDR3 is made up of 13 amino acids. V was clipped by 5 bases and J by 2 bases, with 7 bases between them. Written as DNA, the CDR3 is TGTGCCAGCAGTGCCTTGGGCAATCAGCCCCAGCATTTT. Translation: CASSALGNQPQHF.

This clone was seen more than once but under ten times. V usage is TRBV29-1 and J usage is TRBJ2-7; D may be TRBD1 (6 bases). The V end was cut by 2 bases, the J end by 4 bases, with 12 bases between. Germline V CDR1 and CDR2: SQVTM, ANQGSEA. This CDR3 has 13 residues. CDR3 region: CSVEKGVGYEQYF. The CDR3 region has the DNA TGCAGCGTTGAAAAGGGGGTTGGGTACGAGCAGTACTTC.

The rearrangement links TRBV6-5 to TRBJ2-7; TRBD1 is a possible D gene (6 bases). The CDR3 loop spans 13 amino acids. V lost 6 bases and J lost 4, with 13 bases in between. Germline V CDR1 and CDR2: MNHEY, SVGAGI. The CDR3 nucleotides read TGTGCCAGCAGACAGGGTGTACTATACGAGCAGTACTTC. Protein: CASRQGVLYEQYF.

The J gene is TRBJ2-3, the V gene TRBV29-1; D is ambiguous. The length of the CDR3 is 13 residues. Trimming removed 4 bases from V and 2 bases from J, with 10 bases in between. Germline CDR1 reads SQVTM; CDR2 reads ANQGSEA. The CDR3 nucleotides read TGCAGCGTTGCTTACGCTAACACAGATACGCAGTATTTT. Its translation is CSVAYANTDTQYF.

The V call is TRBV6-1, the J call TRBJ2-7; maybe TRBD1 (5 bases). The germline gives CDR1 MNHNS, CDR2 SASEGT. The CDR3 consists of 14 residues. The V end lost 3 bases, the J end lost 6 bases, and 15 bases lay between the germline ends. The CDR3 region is CASSETALRFEQYF. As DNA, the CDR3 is TGTGCCAGCAGTGAGACAGCACTGCGTTTCGAGCAGTACTTC.

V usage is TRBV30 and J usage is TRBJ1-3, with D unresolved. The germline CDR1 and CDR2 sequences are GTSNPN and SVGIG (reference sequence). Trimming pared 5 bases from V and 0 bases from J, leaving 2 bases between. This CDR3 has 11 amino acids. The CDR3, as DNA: TGTGCCTGGGACTCTGGAAACACCATATATTTT. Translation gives CAWDSGNTIYF.

DNA for the CDR3: TGTGCCTGGAGTCTAGTCGATGAGCAGTTCTTC. This codes for CAWSLVDEQFF. This chain links TRBV30 with TRBJ2-1; D call uncertain. Germline CDR1 is GTSNPN and CDR2 is SVGIG (reference sequence). V lost 2 bases to trimming and J lost 8 bases, with 7 bases between them. The CDR3 loop spans 11 amino acids.

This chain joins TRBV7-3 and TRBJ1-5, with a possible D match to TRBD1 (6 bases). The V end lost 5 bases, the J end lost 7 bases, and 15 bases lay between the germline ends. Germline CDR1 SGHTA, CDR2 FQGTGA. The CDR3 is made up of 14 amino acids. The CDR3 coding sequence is TGTGCCAGCAGCCGGCAGGGGTTTAGGCAGCCCCAGCATTTT. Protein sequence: CASSRQGFRQPQHF.

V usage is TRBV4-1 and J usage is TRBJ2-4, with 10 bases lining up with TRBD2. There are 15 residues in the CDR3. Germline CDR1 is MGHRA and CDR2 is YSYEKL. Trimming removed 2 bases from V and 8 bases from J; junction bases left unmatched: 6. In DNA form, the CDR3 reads TGCGCCAGCAGCCAAATCCTAGCGGGGGTTTACATTCAGTACTTC. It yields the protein CASSQILAGVYIQYF.

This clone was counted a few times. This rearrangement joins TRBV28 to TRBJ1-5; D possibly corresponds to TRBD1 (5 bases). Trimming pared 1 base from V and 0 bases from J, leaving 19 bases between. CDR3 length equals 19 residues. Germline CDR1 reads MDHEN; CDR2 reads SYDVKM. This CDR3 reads CASSLLGGGAAHSNQPQHF. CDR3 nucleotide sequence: TGTGCCAGCAGTTTATTGGGTGGAGGGGCCGCCCATAGCAATCAGCCCCAGCATTTT.